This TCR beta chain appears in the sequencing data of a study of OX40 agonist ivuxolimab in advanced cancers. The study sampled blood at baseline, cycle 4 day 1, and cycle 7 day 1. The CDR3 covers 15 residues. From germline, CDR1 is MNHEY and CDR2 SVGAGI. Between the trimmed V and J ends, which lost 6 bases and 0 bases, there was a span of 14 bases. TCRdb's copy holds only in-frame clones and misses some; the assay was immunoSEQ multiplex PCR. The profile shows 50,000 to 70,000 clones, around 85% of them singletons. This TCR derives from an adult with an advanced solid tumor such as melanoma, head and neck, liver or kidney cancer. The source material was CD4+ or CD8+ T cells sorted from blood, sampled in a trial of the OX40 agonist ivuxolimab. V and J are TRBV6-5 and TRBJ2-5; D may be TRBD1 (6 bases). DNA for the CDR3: TGTGCCAGCAGCCAAACAGGGACGTACCAAGAGACCCAGTACTTC. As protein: CASSQTGTYQETQYF.